The present T cell receptor beta chain was sequenced within a study of control samples from healthy donors and cancer patients. This clone is a singleton in its sample. Its ends do not fully match the called genes, so a read error is possible. Repertoires were generated with immunoSEQ multiplex PCR, while TCRdb's copy carries only in-frame clones and drops some. The table has over 100,000 clones, over 75% seen once. This CDR3 region has 12 residues. The germline V gene encodes CDR1 SEHNR and CDR2 FQNEAQ (reference sequence). V usage is TRBV7-9 and J usage is TRBJ1-1; maybe TRBD1 (6 bases). The receptor's source is a man aged 40-55 years in good health. Sequencing was carried out using blood. CDR3 region: CASSSTSGTQQF. CDR3 in DNA: TGTGCCAGCAGCTCAACCTCCGGGACACAGCAATTT.